A single sample is the source of the 8 T cell receptor beta chains below, sequenced in a study of T cell responses to AZD1222 COVID-19 vaccine (dated by TCRdb to the early 2020s). The sample's time point, from its label and the paper: baseline before first vaccination. The receptor library was made with the immunoSEQ multiplex PCR assay. What TCRdb holds here is the immuneACCESS table cut down to in-frame rearrangements. Part of the clones is not present; checked against another copy, under half of the missing clones reflect an unresolved V gene, and the others are unexplained. This sample holds under 150,000 clones; 70% to 90% were observed only once. Around 8.7% of the sample is taken by the ten largest. The starting material was peripheral blood, obtained on day 0 of AZD1222 vaccination. The receptors were sampled from an adult in good health.

The V call is TRBV7-3, the J call TRBJ2-3; the D gene could be TRBD1 or TRBD2 (5 bases each). Germline V gene lookup returns CDR1 SGHTA and CDR2 FQGTGA. The ends were cut back, 3 bases at V and 7 bases at J, with 8 bases in the middle. The CDR3 covers 12 residues. The CDR3 coding sequence is TGTGCCAGCAGCTTCGAGGGGAATACGCAGTATTTT. It encodes CASSFEGNTQYF.

This clone was observed a single time. This chain connects TRBV7-3 to TRBJ1-2; possibly TRBD1 for D (6 bases). The V end was cut by 6 bases, the J end by 6 bases, with 14 bases between. Germline loops: CDR1 SGHTA, CDR2 FQGTGA. The length of the CDR3 is 13 residues. CDR3 amino acids: CASSLDRSNGYTF. The CDR3, as DNA: TGTGCCAGCAGTTTAGACAGGAGCAATGGCTACACCTTC.

The chain has TRBV5-1 and TRBJ1-1; TRBD1 might be the D (5 bases). Germline lookup yields CDR1 SGHRS and CDR2 YFSETQ. The CDR3 totals 15 residues. The V and J ends lost 5 bases and 2 bases respectively, with 16 bases between them. CDR3 bases: TGCGCCAGCAGAGGGGTTTTGGGTGGAAACACTGAAGCTTTCTTT. This gives the protein CASRGVLGGNTEAFF.

This chain links TRBV18 with TRBJ1-3; 9 positions agree with TRBD1. After removal of 6 bases from V and 2 bases from J, the junction contained 2 bases not matched to a gene. Germline V gives CDR1 KGHSH, CDR2 LQKENI. This CDR3 is 14 amino acids long. CDR3: CASSGQGTGNTIYF. The CDR3 region has the DNA TGTGCCAGCTCGGGACAGGGTACTGGAAACACCATATATTTT. The entire variable domain, with the rest obtained from reference TRBV18 and TRBJ1-3, is as follows: NAGVMQNPRHLVRRRGQEARLRCSPMKGHSHVYWYRQLPEEGLKFMVYLQKENIIDESGMPKERFSAEFPKEGPSILRIQQVVRGDSAAYFCASSGQGTGNTIYFGEGSWLTVV.

This chain's CDR3 is CASSLLFSGNTEAFF. The CDR3 DNA reads as TGCGCCAGCAGCTTATTATTCTCAGGGAACACTGAAGCTTTCTTT. The chain carries TRBV5-1 and TRBJ1-1; D is ambiguous. The germline CDR1 and CDR2 sequences are SGHRS and YFSETQ. Trimming shortened V by 2 bases and J by 1 base, and 12 bases separated the two germline ends. CDR3 length equals 15 residues.

This chain joins TRBV5-6 and TRBJ2-1, with 7 bases fitting TRBD2. The CDR3 extends over 13 amino acids. V lost 4 bases, J lost 9 bases, and 7 bases stayed unmatched. Germline CDR1 and CDR2: SGHDT and YYEEEE. This chain's CDR3 is CASSPLQRGEQFF. CDR3 bases: TGTGCCAGCAGCCCTTTGCAGCGGGGTGAGCAGTTCTTC.

This chain uses TRBV29-1 with TRBJ1-3; D ambiguous. V dropped 7 bases and J dropped 0 bases, with 13 bases sitting between them. The germline gives CDR1 SQVTM, CDR2 ANQGSEA. The CDR3 has 14 amino acids. The CDR3 DNA is TGCAGCGGAACTACAGCGAACTCTGGAAACACCATATATTTT. Its translation is CSGTTANSGNTIYF.

The J gene is TRBJ2-7, the V gene TRBV10-3, with D perhaps assigned TRBD1 or TRBD2 (5 bases each). This CDR3 has 13 amino acids. V lost 10 bases and J 4 bases, leaving 17 bases between the germline ends. CDR1 is ENHRY, CDR2 SYGVKD, per germline. The CDR3 region is CATLPGPAYEQYF. DNA for the CDR3: TGTGCCACCTTACCGGGACCGGCTTACGAGCAGTACTTC.